This TCR beta chain was recorded in a study of blood T cell repertoires in COVID-19. About the study: The samples span acute and convalescent COVID-19 from the United States, Italy and Spain. Nucleic acid was either cDNA or gDNA, and it came from T cells, B-cell-depleted T cells, or PBMCs.

Original handling: Amplification of reference gene primers provided the estimated nucleated cell counts. Profiled with immunoSEQ multiplex PCR; TCRdb holds only in-frame clones, not every one. Clone size and the V and J calls come from that table; the DNA yielded D and trimming. The sample gives approximately 100,000 clones, about 89% of which show up once; about 1% is in the top ten. This CDR3 has 15 amino acids. Germline V gene data show CDR1 as MDHEN and CDR2 as SYDVKM. Deletions cut 7 bases from V and 0 bases from J, with 13 bases between. V is TRBV28 and J is TRBJ1-3, with a possible D match to TRBD1 (5 bases). The clonotype was recovered from a man aged 60 to 75 with acute or convalescent COVID-19. The sample taken for sequencing was peripheral blood. This chain's CDR3 is CASTTGGFSGNTIYF. The CDR3 nucleotides are TGTGCCAGCACCACGGGGGGATTCTCTGGAAACACCATATATTTT.